Following are 21 T cell receptor beta chains from one sample sequenced in a study of CXCR3-negative and CXCR3-positive naive CD8 T cells (dated by TCRdb to between 2019 and 2020). Beyond this particular receptor, the publication reports: Compared with CXCR3-negative naive cells, CXCR3-positive naive cells had TRB CDR3s with higher hydrophobicity (lower Kidera factor 4), lower energy, and higher strength and volume indices.

Reads for this sample came from a NextSeq 550. The Human TCR Profiling Kit (MiLaboratory) was used to make UMI-labeled 5' RACE TRB cDNA libraries. TCRdb reprocessed the raw reads; every CDR3 protein sequence is a single record, and DNA is not supplied. The data table for this sample lists roughly 63,000 distinct CDR3 sequences. Roughly 4.4% of the sample comes from the top ten. Their target antigens are unknown. Material: naive CXCR3+ CD8+ T cells from blood. Interpreted using the paper, the cell subset or site label stands for: CD45RO-CCR7+CD27+CD95- naive CD8+ T cells expressing CXCR3 (TNR3+). All receptors derive from a human donor in good health. Some clones in this sample may be carry-over from other donors' samples.

The rearrangement uses TRBV29-1 and TRBJ2-2; TCRdb's assignment of TRBD1 cannot be checked, as there is no DNA. This CDR3 is built from 15 residues. Per the germline V gene, CDR1 is SQVTM and CDR2 is ANQGSEA. The CDR3 sequence: CSVILTGESPGELFF.

The V call is TRBV7-6, the J call TRBJ2-7. The CDR3 loop spans 13 amino acids. Per germline, CDR1 SGHVS and CDR2 FNYEAQ. CDR3 residues: CASSIAEAYEQYF.

The V call is TRBV7-2, the J call TRBJ2-3; TCRdb's D gene call, TRBD1, goes unchecked for lack of DNA. Germline values: CDR1 SGHTA, CDR2 FQGNSA. CDR3 length equals 13 residues. The CDR3 protein is CASSWDSTDTQYF.

V and J are TRBV7-9 and TRBJ2-2; TCRdb gives TRBD1 as the D gene, but with no DNA this cannot be confirmed. CDR1 is SEHNR, CDR2 FQNEAQ, per germline (reference sequence). CDR3 length: 16 amino acids. CDR3: CASSLAPGQGAGELFF.

This chain joins TRBV2 and TRBJ1-2. CDR3 size: 14 residues. Germline CDR1 is SNHLY and CDR2 is FYNNEI. Here the CDR3 reads CASSEVAHTYGYTF.

The chain employs TRBV7-9 and TRBJ1-2. Germline CDR1 reads SEHNR; CDR2 reads FQNEAQ (reference sequence). This CDR3 spans 12 amino acids. CDR3 loop: CASSLVKGGYTF.

This chain connects TRBV29-1 to TRBJ2-7. The germline gives CDR1 SQVTM, CDR2 ANQGSEA. The CDR3 totals 11 residues. The CDR3 reads CIAADSYEQYF.

V gene TRBV7-7 combines with J gene TRBJ2-3; without DNA, the TCRdb call of TRBD2 cannot be checked. CDR1 and CDR2 from the germline V gene are SSHAT and FNYEAQ (reference sequence). The CDR3 spans 15 residues. The CDR3 reads CASSLRAGRTDTQYF. The full variable domain, rest sourced from reference TRBV7-7 and TRBJ2-3, is GAGVSQSPRYKVTKRGQDVTLRCDPISSHATLYWYQQALGQGPEFLTYFNYEAQPDKSGLPSDRFSAERPEGSISTLTIQRTEQRDSAMYRCASSLRAGRTDTQYFGPGTRLTVL.

The chain combines TRBV5-1 with TRBJ1-1; TCRdb calls TRBD1, which cannot be checked without DNA. Germline CDR1 and CDR2: SGHRS and YFSETQ. The CDR3 extends over 15 amino acids. The CDR3 is CASSSKGAGDTEAFF.

The chain joins TRBV29-1 to TRBJ1-1; TCRdb's D gene call, TRBD1, goes unchecked for lack of DNA. This CDR3 contains 13 residues. Per the germline V gene, CDR1 is SQVTM and CDR2 is ANQGSEA. The CDR3 here is CSALGGTNTEAFF.

The chain employs TRBV7-2 and TRBJ1-2; TCRdb's assignment of TRBD1 cannot be checked, as there is no DNA. CDR1 and CDR2 from the germline V gene are SGHTA and FQGNSA. The CDR3 length is 12 residues. CDR3 protein: CASSGTGDGYTF.

The chain combines TRBV6-2 or TRBV6-3 with TRBJ2-1. Germline V gene lookup returns CDR1 MNHEY and CDR2 SVGEGT. This CDR3 region has 13 residues. CDR3 sequence: CASRMGLASEQFF.

The V gene is TRBV10-3, the J gene TRBJ1-6; there is no DNA to check the TCRdb D call of TRBD1. Per the germline V gene, CDR1 is ENHRY and CDR2 is SYGVKD. The CDR3 contains 16 residues. The CDR3 sequence: CAISESETAYNSPLHF.

The V and J genes are TRBV29-1 and TRBJ2-2. Germline assignment: CDR1 SQVTM and CDR2 ANQGSEA. This CDR3 has 13 amino acids. CDR3 residues: CSVEVTATGELFF.

The rearrangement joins TRBV6-2 or TRBV6-3 to TRBJ2-1; there is no DNA to check the TCRdb D call of TRBD2. The germline V gene encodes CDR1 MNHEY and CDR2 SVGEGT. This CDR3 has 16 residues. The CDR3 reads CASRWAHSGVINEQFF.

V is TRBV20-1 and J is TRBJ2-2; the D gene TCRdb calls, TRBD2, cannot be checked with no DNA. The CDR3 is 17 amino acids. Per germline, CDR1 DFQATT and CDR2 SNEGSKA (reference sequence). The CDR3 loop is CSAPRLAGAGRTGELFF.

The J gene is TRBJ2-7, the V gene TRBV11-2. The germline gives CDR1 SGHAT, CDR2 FQNNGV. The CDR3 runs to 13 residues. This CDR3 is CASSPTPSDEQYF.

This chain connects TRBV29-1 to TRBJ1-2; TCRdb proposes TRBD1, but this gene call is untestable without DNA. The CDR3 consists of 14 residues. Germline CDR1 reads SQVTM; CDR2 reads ANQGSEA. The CDR3 here is CSVEETRDRDGYTF.

The V and J genes are TRBV29-1 and TRBJ2-7; TCRdb picks TRBD2, but there is no DNA to check that call. Germline V gives CDR1 SQVTM, CDR2 ANQGSEA. This CDR3 contains 14 residues. CDR3 in amino acids: CSVVALLDTYEQYF.

V gene TRBV5-6 combines with J gene TRBJ2-1; TCRdb reports TRBD1, a call that lacks DNA to check it against. The V gene's germline CDR1 is SGHDT and CDR2 YYEEEE. This CDR3 has 14 amino acids. The CDR3 loop reads CASSLVGAYNEQFF. Full variable domain (missing parts from reference TRBV5-6 and TRBJ2-1): DAGVTQSPTHLIKTRGQQVTLRCSPKSGHDTVSWYQQALGQGPQFIFQYYEEEERQRGNFPDRFSGHQFPNYSSELNVNALLLGDSALYLCASSLVGAYNEQFFGPGTRLTVL.

This chain connects TRBV5-1 to TRBJ2-1; the TCRdb call, TRBD1, lacks DNA for checking. The CDR3 runs 14 residues. Germline values: CDR1 SGHRS, CDR2 YFSETQ. CDR3 sequence reads: CASSIQQGYNEQFF.